This section outlines one T cell receptor (beta chain) sequence together with its context. What it recognizes is unknown. Measured with immunoSEQ multiplex PCR; TCRdb has only the in-frame clones, and not every one. The data contain 2 million to 3 million clones, over 85% of them singletons. The source of the sample is a study of shared clonotypes between healthy human individuals. Points from the study as a whole: Estimated richness was generally greater in naive than memory subsets.

This CDR3 has 13 amino acids. Trimming took 7 bases from V and 8 from J, leaving 15 bases between them. Germline V gene lookup returns CDR1 MDHEN and CDR2 SYDVKM. The receptor's source is a man between 18 and 35 years old in good health. Some clones in this sample may be carry-over from other donors' samples. The chain has TRBV28 and TRBJ2-4, with a weak D call TRBD1 (6 bases). The sequenced sample was naive CD4+ T cells from PBMCs. The subset was: CD45RA+ positively selected. CDR3 amino acids: CASMQDSRYIQYF. The CDR3 nucleotides are TGTGCCAGCATGCAGGACAGTCGATACATTCAGTACTTC.